The clone carrying this TCR beta chain was picked up many times. A second PCR, run for roughly 7 to 11 cycles, used a sample-barcoded 5' primer plus a J-beta primer mix. TCRdb fed the 5' RACE reads into MiXCR, producing one record per CDR3 protein. Of 630,000 or so distinct CDR3 sequences listed, about 30% are singletons. This record comes from a study of blood T cells in healthy people across ages. Healthy Caucasian individuals from Russia aged about 6 to 90 served as donors. The source of this sequence is a woman of 80 years or more in good health. The specimen sequenced was blood.

The CDR3 region is CASADNSNEQFF. Written as DNA, the CDR3 is TGTGCCAGCGCGGACAACTCGAATGAGCAGTTCTTC. This rearrangement joins TRBV6-2 or TRBV6-3 to TRBJ2-1; TRBD1 is a possible D gene (5 bases). The length of the CDR3 is 12 residues. Germline lookup yields CDR1 MNHEY and CDR2 SVGEGT. V shed 8 bases and J shed 7 bases, with 12 bases lying between them.